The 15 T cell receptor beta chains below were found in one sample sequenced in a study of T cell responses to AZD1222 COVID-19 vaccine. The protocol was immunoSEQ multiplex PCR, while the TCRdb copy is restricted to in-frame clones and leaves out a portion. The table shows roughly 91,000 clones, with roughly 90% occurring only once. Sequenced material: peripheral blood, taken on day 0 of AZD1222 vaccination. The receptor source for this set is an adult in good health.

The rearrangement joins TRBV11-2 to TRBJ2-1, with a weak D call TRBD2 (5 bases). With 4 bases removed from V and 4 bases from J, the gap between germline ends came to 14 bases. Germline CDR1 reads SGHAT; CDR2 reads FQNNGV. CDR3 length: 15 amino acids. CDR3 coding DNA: TGTGCCAGCAGCTCCACTAACGGGGTATACAATGAGCAGTTCTTC. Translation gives CASSSTNGVYNEQFF.

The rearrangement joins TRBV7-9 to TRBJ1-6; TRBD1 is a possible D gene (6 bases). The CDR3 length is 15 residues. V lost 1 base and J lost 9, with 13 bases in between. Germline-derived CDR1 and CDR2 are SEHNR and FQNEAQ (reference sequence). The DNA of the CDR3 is TGTGCCAGCAGCTTAGAACAGGGAAGGGGTTCACCCCTCCACTTT. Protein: CASSLEQGRGSPLHF. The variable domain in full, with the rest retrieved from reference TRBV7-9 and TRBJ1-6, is DTGVSQNPRHKITKRGQNVTFRCDPISEHNRLYWYRQTLGQGPEFLTYFQNEAQLEKSRLLSDRFSAERPKGSFSTLEIQRTEQGDSAMYLCASSLEQGRGSPLHFGNGTRLTVT.

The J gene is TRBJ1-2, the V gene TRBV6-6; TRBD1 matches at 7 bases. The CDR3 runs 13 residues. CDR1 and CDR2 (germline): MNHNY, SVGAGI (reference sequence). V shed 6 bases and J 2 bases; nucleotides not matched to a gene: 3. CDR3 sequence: CASSTTGNYGYTF. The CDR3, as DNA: TGTGCCAGCAGCACGACAGGGAACTATGGCTACACCTTC.

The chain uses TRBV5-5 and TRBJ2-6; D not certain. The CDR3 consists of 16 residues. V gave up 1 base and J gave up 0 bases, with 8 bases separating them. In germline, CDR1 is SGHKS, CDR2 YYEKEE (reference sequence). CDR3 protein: CASSLSRRSGANVLTF. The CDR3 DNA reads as TGTGCCAGCAGCTTGTCGCGCCGCTCTGGGGCCAACGTCCTGACTTTC.

The CDR3: CASSHTGDYGYTF. As DNA, the CDR3 is TGTGCCAGCAGCCACACTGGCGACTATGGCTACACCTTC. The chain employs TRBV9 and TRBJ1-2; unclear D gene. The germline V gene has CDR1 SGDLS and CDR2 YYNGEE. The CDR3 spans 13 residues. The ends were cut back, 4 bases at V and 3 bases at J, with 10 bases in the middle.

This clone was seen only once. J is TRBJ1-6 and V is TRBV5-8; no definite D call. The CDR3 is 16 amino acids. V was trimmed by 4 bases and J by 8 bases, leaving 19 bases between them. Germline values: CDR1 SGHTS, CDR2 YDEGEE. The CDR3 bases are TGTGCCAGCAGCCTTAAAGAGGCCTTAACGGATTCACCCCTCCACTTT. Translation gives CASSLKEALTDSPLHF.

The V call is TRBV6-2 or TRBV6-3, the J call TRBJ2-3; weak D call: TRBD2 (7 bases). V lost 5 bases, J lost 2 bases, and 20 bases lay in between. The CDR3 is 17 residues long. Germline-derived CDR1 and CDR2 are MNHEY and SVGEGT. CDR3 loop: CASSRPWAGAPTDTQYF. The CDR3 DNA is TGTGCCAGCAGTCGGCCTTGGGCGGGGGCTCCCACAGATACGCAGTATTTT.

CDR3 loop: CASALVGTEAFF. The CDR3 DNA reads as TGTGCCAGCGCCTTGGTGGGCACTGAAGCTTTCTTT. The chain employs TRBV28 and TRBJ1-1; D gene unclear. Between the trimmed V and J ends, which lost 8 bases and 4 bases, there was a span of 11 bases. The germline CDR1 and CDR2 sequences are MDHEN and SYDVKM. The CDR3 consists of 12 residues.

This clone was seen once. The CDR3 protein is CARNPGPLPGNTIYF. As DNA, the CDR3 is TGTGCCAGAAATCCGGGACCCCTTCCCGGAAACACCATATATTTT. The J gene is TRBJ1-3, the V gene TRBV5-3, with TRBD1 as a possible D gene (5 bases). TRBV5-3 carries the ORF label, with uncertain function. The CDR3 spans 15 residues. V lost 6 bases to trimming and J lost 4 bases, with 17 bases between them.

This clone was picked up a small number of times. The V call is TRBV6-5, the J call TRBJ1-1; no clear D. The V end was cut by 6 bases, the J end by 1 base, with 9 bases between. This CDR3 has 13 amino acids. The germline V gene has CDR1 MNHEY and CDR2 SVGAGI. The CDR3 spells CASSRVRNTEAFF. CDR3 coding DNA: TGTGCCAGCAGCCGCGTGAGGAACACTGAAGCTTTCTTT.

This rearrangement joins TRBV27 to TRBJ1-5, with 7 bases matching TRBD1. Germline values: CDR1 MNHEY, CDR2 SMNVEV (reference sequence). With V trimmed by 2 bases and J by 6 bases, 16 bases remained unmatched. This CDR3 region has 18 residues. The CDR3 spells CASSLTVIGRGEGQPQHF. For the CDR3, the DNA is TGTGCCAGCAGTTTAACGGTTATTGGCAGGGGGGAGGGTCAGCCCCAGCATTTT.

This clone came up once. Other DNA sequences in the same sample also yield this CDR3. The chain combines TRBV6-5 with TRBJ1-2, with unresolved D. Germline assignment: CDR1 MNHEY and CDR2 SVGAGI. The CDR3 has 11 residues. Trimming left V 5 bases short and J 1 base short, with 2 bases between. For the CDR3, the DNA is TGTGCCAGCAGTCTTAACTATGGCTACACCTTC. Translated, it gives CASSLNYGYTF.

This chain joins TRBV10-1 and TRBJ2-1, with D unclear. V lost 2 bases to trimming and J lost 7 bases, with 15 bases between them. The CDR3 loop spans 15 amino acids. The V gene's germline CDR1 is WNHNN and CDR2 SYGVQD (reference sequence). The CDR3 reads CASSEVDSPWNEQFF. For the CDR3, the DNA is TGCGCCAGCAGTGAGGTTGACTCCCCCTGGAATGAGCAGTTCTTC.

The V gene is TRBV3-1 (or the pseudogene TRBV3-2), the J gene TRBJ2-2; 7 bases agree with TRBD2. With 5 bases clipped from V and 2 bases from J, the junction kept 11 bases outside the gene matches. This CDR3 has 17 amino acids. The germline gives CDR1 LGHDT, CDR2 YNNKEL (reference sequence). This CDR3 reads CASSTRGVGSNTGELFF. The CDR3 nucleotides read TGTGCCAGCAGCACCCGGGGGGTGGGCTCTAACACCGGGGAGCTGTTTTTT.

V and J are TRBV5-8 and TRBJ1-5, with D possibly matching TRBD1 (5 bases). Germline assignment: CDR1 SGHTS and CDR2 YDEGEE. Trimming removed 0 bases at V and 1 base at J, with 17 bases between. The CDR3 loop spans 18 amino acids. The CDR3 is CASSLGHRGLKSNQPQHF. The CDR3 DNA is TGTGCCAGCAGCTTGGGGCACCGGGGCCTCAAGAGCAATCAGCCCCAGCATTTT. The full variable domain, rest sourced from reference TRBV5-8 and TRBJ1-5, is EAGVTQSPTHLIKTRGQQATLRCSPISGHTSVYWYQQALGLGLQFLLWYDEGEERNRGNFPPRFSGRQFPNYSSELNVNALELEDSALYLCASSLGHRGLKSNQPQHFGDGTRLSIL.